The rows below give T cell receptor beta chains drawn from one sample of a study of cytomegalovirus exposure and HLA in healthy donors. Libraries were prepared by immunoSEQ multiplex PCR; TCRdb keeps only in-frame clonotypes and omits some of them. The repertoire holds roughly 100,000 clones, with about 87% as singletons. Specimen: PBMCs. These receptors originate from a woman between 18 and 29 years old in good health and CMV-seropositive. CDR3s include the opening cysteine and the closing phenylalanine or tryptophan. Each record gives: CDR3 length, V gene, D gene, J gene, CDR3 protein. A D gene is named only where the DNA matches it firmly.

13,TRBV2,TRBD1,TRBJ1-2,CATHLGTGDGYTF
12,TRBV28,.,TRBJ1-2,CASSSGLYGYTF
13,TRBV5-1,.,TRBJ2-5,CASSLNSQETQYF
15,TRBV4-3,TRBD1,TRBJ2-2,CASSYDRVNTGELFF
17,TRBV14,TRBD1,TRBJ2-3,CARRPTGTGGRTDTQYF
14,TRBV5-6,TRBD1,TRBJ1-5,CASSYTGGDQPQHF
15,TRBV6-1,TRBD1,TRBJ1-4,CASSEAPGQLEKLFF
16,TRBV5-6,.,TRBJ2-5,CASSLRGRSRQETQYF
20,TRBV27,TRBD2,TRBJ2-3,CASSLDGGLAGGQNTDTQYF
13,TRBV27,.,TRBJ2-1,CASSFQGYNEQFF
15,TRBV15,TRBD1,TRBJ2-7,CATSRATGGAYEQYF
13,TRBV7-7,.,TRBJ1-6,CASSRGGNSPLHF
13,TRBV29-1,TRBD1,TRBJ2-5,CSVSQTGMETQYF
13,TRBV7-8,.,TRBJ2-7,CASPSREAYEQYF
13,TRBV6-5,.,TRBJ1-5,CASSYGPNQPQHF
10,TRBV6-5,.,TRBJ1-2,CASWAYGYTF
11,TRBV29-1,.,TRBJ1-2,CSVEDSRSYTF
16,TRBV4-1,.,TRBJ1-5,CASSQEPGGSNQPQHF
18,TRBV11-2,TRBD1,TRBJ2-3,CASSLDVWDRGLPDTQYF
14,TRBV9,TRBD1,TRBJ2-2,CASSVDRGTGELFF
14,TRBV6-6,.,TRBJ2-2,CASSYRGAGRELFF
13,TRBV18,.,TRBJ2-1,CASSKGLNNEQFF
13,TRBV11-1,.,TRBJ2-7,CASSFPRGYEQYF
15,TRBV25-1,TRBD1,TRBJ1-1,CASSTTGTGRTEAFF
17,TRBV9,TRBD2,TRBJ2-5,CASSVVPGLAGLETQYF
12,TRBV19,.,TRBJ1-1,CASSMGDLEAFF
13,TRBV6-5,TRBD1,TRBJ1-1,CASWTGVGTEAFF
14,TRBV27,TRBD2,TRBJ2-7,CASSPRGGAVEQYF
14,TRBV9,.,TRBJ2-3,CASSDSRATDTQYF
13,TRBV28,.,TRBJ1-1,CASISTGLTEAFF